Listed here are 31 T cell receptor beta chains from one sample, sequenced in a study of cytomegalovirus exposure and HLA in healthy donors. Vbeta (60) and Jbeta (13) primers were used in the PCR. The data were produced by immunoSEQ multiplex PCR, yet TCRdb's version contains in-frame clones alone and is incomplete. The specimen's table records around 51,000 clones. The sample consisted of PBMCs. These receptors were taken from a middle-aged woman in good health and CMV-seronegative.

The CDR3 sequence: CARSYRSTGFGNTIYF. CDR3 DNA sequence: TGTGCCAGAAGCTACCGCTCAACAGGGTTTGGAAACACCATATATTTT. The genes are TRBV7-5 and TRBJ1-3; the table's D call TRBD1 went unverified against the DNA. TRBV7-5 is described as a pseudogene. The CDR3 length is 16 residues.

For this clone: The same CDR3 is also encoded by other DNA sequences in this sample. This chain links TRBV6-6 with TRBJ1-6; 7 bases match TRBD1. Germline trimming cut 5 bases from V and 14 bases from J; bases unmatched to any gene: 12. The CDR3 is 14 amino acids. In germline, CDR1 is MNHNY, CDR2 SVGAGI (reference sequence). CDR3 protein: CASSGRDSVGSLHF. The CDR3 coding sequence is TGTGCCAGCAGTGGAAGGGACAGCGTAGGATCCCTCCACTTT.

Frequency places this clone as medium-sized (0.01 to 0.1%). The chain recombines TRBV19 with TRBJ1-5; 10 nucleotides align to TRBD1. Germline V gives CDR1 LNHDA, CDR2 SQIVND (reference sequence). Germline trimming cut 5 bases from V and 6 bases from J; bases unmatched to any gene: 10. The length of the CDR3 is 16 residues. The CDR3 loop reads CASSSRPGQGSQPQHF. CDR3 bases: TGTGCCAGTAGTTCGAGACCGGGACAGGGGTCTCAGCCCCAGCATTTT. Variable domain in full (rest from reference TRBV19 and TRBJ1-5): DGGITQSPKYLFRKEGQNVTLSCEQNLNHDAMYWYRQDPGQGLRLIYYSQIVNDFQKGDIAEGYSVSREKKESFPLTVTSAQKNPTAFYLCASSSRPGQGSQPQHFGDGTRLSIL.

Here the CDR3 DNA reads TGTGCCAGCTCACCCTGGAGTTCTGGACTAGCGGGAAGGGATGAGCAGTTCTTC. Its translation: CASSPWSSGLAGRDEQFF. This chain links TRBV18 with TRBJ2-1; 12 positions agree with TRBD2. The CDR3 is made up of 18 amino acids. CDR1 and CDR2 from the germline V gene are KGHSH and LQKENI. After removal of 3 bases from V and 8 bases from J, the junction contained 14 bases not matched to a gene.

Measured by frequency, this clone is medium-sized. The chain is built from TRBV7-9 and TRBJ1-2; D ambiguous. There are 14 residues in the CDR3. Germline loops: CDR1 SEHNR, CDR2 FQNEAQ (reference sequence). The germline V and J ends were trimmed by 2 bases and 4 bases, with 11 bases remaining between them. The CDR3 DNA is TGTGCCAGCAGCTTACTCGGTACGGTCTATGGCTACACCTTC. It specifies CASSLLGTVYGYTF.

The chain uses TRBV19 and TRBJ2-1; no definite D call. This CDR3 comprises 11 residues. Germline V gene sequence: CDR1 LNHDA, CDR2 SQIVND (reference sequence). V was shortened by 3 bases and J by 8 bases, with 5 bases between the two germline ends. The CDR3 sequence: CASSILYEQFF. The CDR3 region has the DNA TGTGCCAGTAGTATTCTCTATGAGCAGTTCTTC.

As regards this clone: In the same sample, other DNA sequences code for this CDR3. The rearrangement links TRBV2 to TRBJ2-2, with 10 nucleotides matching TRBD2. The trim removed 6 bases at V and 0 bases at J, leaving 10 bases unmatched. CDR1 SNHLY and CDR2 FYNNEI come from the germline V gene. The CDR3 sequence is 18 residues long. The CDR3 DNA reads as TGTGCCAGCAGACCTCCGAGCGGGAGGGCCCCGAACACCGGGGAGCTGTTTTTT. Its protein is CASRPPSGRAPNTGELFF.

The V call is TRBV4-3, the J call TRBJ2-3; 9 bases align to TRBD2. Germline values: CDR1 LGHNA, CDR2 YSLEER. V was pared by 0 bases and J by 5 bases, with 18 bases of the junction left unmatched. The CDR3 consists of 20 residues. CDR3: CASSQDRAGLGGGAVDTQYF. The CDR3 nucleotides are TGCGCCAGCAGCCAAGATAGGGCCGGGCTTGGCGGGGGGGCGGTAGATACGCAGTATTTT.

The chain links TRBV29-1 to TRBJ1-2; D is unresolved. In germline, CDR1 is SQVTM, CDR2 ANQGSEA. V was shortened by 0 bases and J by 4 bases, with 12 bases between the two germline ends. CDR3 size: 14 residues. The CDR3 is CSVEEGRNSYGYTF. For the CDR3, the DNA is TGCAGCGTTGAAGAGGGGAGGAATAGCTATGGCTACACCTTC.

This sequence joins TRBV9 and TRBJ2-5, with 9 bases lining up with TRBD2. The junction had 5 bases not matched to a gene; V was cut back by 3 bases and J by 5 bases. Germline lookup yields CDR1 SGDLS and CDR2 YYNGEE. This CDR3 region has 14 residues. CDR3 sequence: CASSGSGSGETQYF. For the CDR3, the DNA is TGTGCCAGCAGCGGTAGCGGGAGTGGGGAGACCCAGTACTTC.

This chain connects TRBV5-1 to TRBJ2-5; TRBD1 might be the D (6 bases). The CDR3 runs to 14 residues. Trimming removed 3 bases from V and 3 bases from J, with 12 bases in between. CDR1 is SGHRS and CDR2 is YFSETQ in the germline V gene. The CDR3 DNA reads as TGCGCCAGCAGCTCGGGCAGGGGTGAAGAGACCCAGTACTTC. Translated: CASSSGRGEETQYF.

The genes are TRBV5-4 and TRBJ2-7; 9 bases agree with TRBD2. Trimming took 4 bases from V and 0 from J; bases not matched to a gene: 17. The CDR3 sequence is 19 residues long. Germline V gives CDR1 SGHNT, CDR2 YYREEE (reference sequence). CDR3 nucleotide sequence: TGTGCCAGCAGCCCCGGGGGAGCGGGAGGTACTTATAGCTCCTACGAGCAGTACTTC. Its protein is CASSPGGAGGTYSSYEQYF.

V usage is TRBV5-1 and J usage is TRBJ1-2; 10 bases align to TRBD1. The ends lost 4 bases at V and 8 bases at J; junction bases unmatched: 2. This CDR3 has 12 amino acids. The V gene's germline CDR1 is SGHRS and CDR2 YFSETQ. Written as DNA, the CDR3 is TGCGCCAGCAGCCGGGACAGGGGCGGCTACACCTTC. As protein: CASSRDRGGYTF.

The chain joins TRBV18 to TRBJ1-1, with 7 bases lining up with TRBD1. The V gene's germline CDR1 is KGHSH and CDR2 LQKENI. V lost 4 bases to trimming and J lost 11 bases; unmatched junction nucleotides: 10. CDR3 length: 13 residues. In nucleotides, the CDR3 is TGTGCCAGCTCACTGGGACAGCGGGAGGAGGCTTTCTTT. Residues: CASSLGQREEAFF.

This sequence joins TRBV9 and TRBJ1-6; D possibly corresponds to TRBD1 (5 bases). Trimming took 0 bases from V and 8 from J, leaving 15 bases between them. Germline V gene data show CDR1 as SGDLS and CDR2 as YYNGEE. There are 16 residues in the CDR3. The CDR3 nucleotides are TGTGCCAGCAGCGTAGGTCCAGGGATGTGGCATTCACCCCTCCACTTT. Amino acids: CASSVGPGMWHSPLHF.

The chain joins TRBV9 to TRBJ1-2; D is uncertain. Between the trimmed V and J ends, which lost 0 bases and 2 bases, there was a span of 8 bases. CDR1 and CDR2 from the germline V gene are SGDLS and YYNGEE. CDR3 length: 14 residues. CDR3 nucleotides: TGTGCCAGCAGCGTAGGATCGCAGAACTATGGCTACACCTTC. Its protein is CASSVGSQNYGYTF.

The DNA of the CDR3 is TGCGCCAGCAGCTATGACACCGCGGGGGAGCAGTTCTTC. The encoded protein is CASSYDTAGEQFF. The gene calls are TRBV5-1 and TRBJ2-1; maybe TRBD2 (6 bases). The germline V and J ends were trimmed by 3 bases and 10 bases, with 14 bases remaining between them. The CDR3 extends over 13 amino acids. Germline assignment: CDR1 SGHRS and CDR2 YFSETQ.

V is TRBV9 and J is TRBJ2-3, with D possibly being TRBD1 (5 bases). Germline V gene data show CDR1 as SGDLS and CDR2 as YYNGEE. This CDR3 is built from 15 residues. Trimming stripped 0 bases from V and 1 base from J, with 9 bases between. As DNA, the CDR3 is TGTGCCAGCAGCGTAGAGCAGGGCCGCACAGATACGCAGTATTTT. Its protein is CASSVEQGRTDTQYF.

This chain joins TRBV12-5 and TRBJ2-1; possible D gene TRBD2, 5 bases. CDR3 size: 16 residues. The germline V and J ends were trimmed by 1 base and 4 bases, with 14 bases remaining between them. From germline, CDR1 is LGHNT and CDR2 FRNRAP. The CDR3 loop reads CASGLGASSKYNEQFF. The CDR3 coding sequence is TGTGCTAGTGGTTTGGGCGCTAGCAGCAAATACAATGAGCAGTTCTTC.

V usage is TRBV4-1 and J usage is TRBJ1-3; no definite D call. Per germline, CDR1 MGHRA and CDR2 YSYEKL. The CDR3 contains 15 residues. V lost 4 bases and J 1 base, leaving 11 bases between the germline ends. The chain's CDR3 is CASSRRQESGNTIYF. CDR3 DNA: TGCGCCAGCAGCCGACGACAAGAGTCTGGAAACACCATATATTTT.

V is TRBV7-9 and J is TRBJ2-3, with TRBD2 matching over 13 bases. Germline CDR1 SEHNR, CDR2 FQNEAQ (reference sequence). CDR3 length equals 15 residues. Trimming at V came to 7 bases and at J to 8 bases, leaving 9 bases not matched to a gene. The CDR3 nucleotides read TGTGCCAGCATCTCGGGACTAGCGGGAACGGGTACGCAGTATTTT. This translates into CASISGLAGTGTQYF. The full variable domain, rest sourced from reference TRBV7-9 and TRBJ2-3, is DTGVSQNPRHKITKRGQNVTFRCDPISEHNRLYWYRQTLGQGPEFLTYFQNEAQLEKSRLLSDRFSAERPKGSFSTLEIQRTEQGDSAMYLCASISGLAGTGTQYFGPGTRLTVL.

V is TRBV27 and J is TRBJ2-7; D perhaps matches TRBD1 (6 bases). The germline V and J ends were trimmed by 3 bases and 6 bases, with 12 bases remaining between them. The CDR3 loop spans 13 amino acids. Per germline, CDR1 MNHEY and CDR2 SMNVEV (reference sequence). CDR3 in DNA: TGTGCCAGCAGTTTGAACAGGGTAAGCGAGCAGTACTTC. Its protein product is CASSLNRVSEQYF.

V and J are TRBV7-6 and TRBJ2-1, with D possibly matching TRBD2 (6 bases). Trimming stripped 4 bases from V and 6 bases from J, with 19 bases between. This CDR3 has 16 residues. Germline CDR1 SGHVS, CDR2 FNYEAQ. CDR3 region: CASSSLVRAGGNEQFF. DNA for the CDR3: TGTGCCAGCAGCTCCCTGGTCCGGGCCGGGGGCAATGAGCAGTTCTTC.

The chain's CDR3 is CSVSGLAGEDTQYF. Here the CDR3 DNA reads TGCAGCGTTTCGGGGCTAGCGGGAGAAGATACGCAGTATTTT. This sequence joins TRBV29-1 and TRBJ2-3; 10 positions agree with TRBD2. Germline V gives CDR1 SQVTM, CDR2 ANQGSEA. This CDR3 is 14 amino acids long. V lost 5 bases to trimming and J lost 5 bases; unmatched junction nucleotides: 7.

V usage is TRBV7-9 and J usage is TRBJ2-6; TRBD2 agrees at 8 bases. V shed 2 bases and J 1 base; nucleotides not matched to a gene: 4. Germline V gives CDR1 SEHNR, CDR2 FQNEAQ (reference sequence). There are 17 residues in the CDR3. The CDR3 here is CASSLPRGGSGANVLTF. The CDR3 coding sequence is TGTGCCAGCAGCTTACCTCGGGGGGGATCTGGGGCCAACGTCCTGACTTTC.

The chain combines TRBV29-1 with TRBJ1-6, with D perhaps TRBD1 (5 bases). CDR1 and CDR2 (germline): SQVTM, ANQGSEA. The V and J ends lost 6 bases and 13 bases respectively, with 19 bases between them. The CDR3 is 13 residues long. The CDR3 DNA is TGCAGCGTCGCCCGGACAAATTCCTCGCCCCTCCACTTT. This translates into CSVARTNSSPLHF.

The chain has TRBV5-1 and TRBJ2-2, with unresolved D. Germline-derived CDR1 and CDR2 are SGHRS and YFSETQ. V lost 0 bases, J lost 2 bases, and 5 bases lay in between. This CDR3 has 14 amino acids. The CDR3 reads CASSLEPNTGELFF. For the CDR3, the DNA is TGCGCCAGCAGCTTGGAGCCTAACACCGGGGAGCTGTTTTTT.

V and J are TRBV18 and TRBJ1-2, with 12 bases that match TRBD1. The V gene end was trimmed by 4 bases and the J gene end by 7 bases; junction bases not matched to a gene: 19. CDR3 length: 19 amino acids. Germline V gives CDR1 KGHSH, CDR2 LQKENI. CDR3 DNA sequence: TGTGCCAGCTCACGATGGCCCGGGACAGGGGGCAACGGTGAGGTTGGCTACACCTTC. This codes for CASSRWPGTGGNGEVGYTF.

A word on this clone: One end of the junction varies from germline; a read error may be responsible. The chain is built from TRBV7-9 and TRBJ1-1; D is uncertain. Germline CDR1 and CDR2: SEHNR and FQNEAQ (reference sequence). This CDR3 contains 15 residues. The CDR3 nucleotides are TGTGCCGGCAGCTTAGCGAGGGTAATGAACACTGAAGCTTTCTTT. Translated: CAGSLARVMNTEAFF.

This chain uses TRBV5-1 with TRBJ1-3; D is unclear. This CDR3 region has 14 residues. The germline CDR1 and CDR2 sequences are SGHRS and YFSETQ. V was shortened by 1 base and J by 6 bases, with 11 bases between the two germline ends. The chain's CDR3 is CASSLTGGENTIYF. DNA of the CDR3: TGCGCCAGCAGCTTGACCGGTGGTGAAAACACCATATATTTT. The entire variable domain, with the rest obtained from reference TRBV5-1 and TRBJ1-3, is as follows: KAGVTQTPRYLIKTRGQQVTLSCSPISGHRSVSWYQQTPGQGLQFLFEYFSETQRNKGNFPGRFSGRQFSNSRSEMNVSTLELGDSALYLCASSLTGGENTIYFGEGSWLTVV.

The rearrangement uses TRBV5-1 and TRBJ2-1; 7 bases line up with TRBD2. Germline V lookup: CDR1 SGHRS, CDR2 YFSETQ. The CDR3 consists of 14 residues. J gave up 3 bases and V 9 bases, and 9 bases lay outside the gene matches. The CDR3 DNA follows: TGCGCCACCAATCGGGGGGAAGACTACAATGAGCAGTTCTTC. This encodes CATNRGEDYNEQFF.